Listed below are T cell receptor beta chains from one sample, sequenced in a study of cytotoxic CD8 clonotypes in ibrutinib-treated CLL. Repertoires were generated with immunoSEQ multiplex PCR, while TCRdb's copy carries only in-frame clones and drops some. The sample has fewer than 30,000 clones; about 75% are singletons. The sample was PBMCs, taken after 24 months of ibrutinib treatment. Receptor source: a human donor with chronic lymphocytic leukemia. CDR3s include the opening cysteine and the closing phenylalanine or tryptophan. The D gene is left open where the match is weak. The size field is filled for only some rows; it gives once, few, many or a size class.

cdr3_aa: CASSPALAVRPYEQYF; cdr3_nt: TGTGCCAGCAGTCCCGCCCTGGCAGTTCGACCCTACGAGCAGTACTTC; j_call: TRBJ2-7; v_call: TRBV7-9; d_call: .; clone_size: .
cdr3_aa: CAISESGTGRNQPQHF; cdr3_nt: TGTGCCATCAGTGAGTCGGGCACGGGACGCAATCAGCCCCAGCATTTT; j_call: TRBJ1-5; v_call: TRBV10-3; d_call: .; clone_size: .
cdr3_aa: CASSSQGNYGYTF; cdr3_nt: TGTGCCAGCTCAAGCCAGGGGAACTATGGCTACACCTTC; j_call: TRBJ1-2; v_call: TRBV18; d_call: .; clone_size: .
cdr3_aa: CASSLIGAINEGYTF; cdr3_nt: TGTGCCAGCAGCTTAATCGGGGCCATAAACGAAGGCTACACCTTC; j_call: TRBJ1-2; v_call: TRBV7-8; d_call: .; clone_size: .
cdr3_aa: CASSVGPSTDTQYF; cdr3_nt: TGTGCCAGCAGCGTAGGTCCTAGCACAGATACGCAGTATTTT; j_call: TRBJ2-3; v_call: TRBV9; d_call: .; clone_size: .
cdr3_aa: CASSLGGEETQYF; cdr3_nt: TGTGCCAGCAGCTTGGGGGGGGAGGAGACCCAGTACTTC; j_call: TRBJ2-5; v_call: TRBV5-4; d_call: .; clone_size: few
cdr3_aa: CASSGLKGEQYF; cdr3_nt: TGTGCCAGCTCCGGACTAAAGGGCGAGCAGTACTTC; j_call: TRBJ2-7; v_call: TRBV7-9; d_call: .; clone_size: once
cdr3_aa: CASSRRHPGASNQPQHF; cdr3_nt: TGCGCCAGCAGCCGACGCCATCCGGGGGCGAGCAATCAGCCCCAGCATTTT; j_call: TRBJ1-5; v_call: TRBV4-1; d_call: .; clone_size: .
cdr3_aa: CASSQRQGDHYGYTF; cdr3_nt: TGTGCCAGCTCACAACGACAGGGGGACCATTATGGCTACACCTTC; j_call: TRBJ1-2; v_call: TRBV18; d_call: TRBD1; clone_size: .
cdr3_aa: CASSRVGTGGNTIYF; cdr3_nt: TGCGCCAGCAGCCGAGTGGGGACAGGGGGAAACACCATATATTTT; j_call: TRBJ1-3; v_call: TRBV4-1; d_call: TRBD1; clone_size: .
cdr3_aa: CATSRGLAGAYEQYF; cdr3_nt: TGTGCCACCAGCAGGGGACTAGCGGGGGCCTACGAGCAGTACTTC; j_call: TRBJ2-7; v_call: TRBV15; d_call: TRBD2; clone_size: .
cdr3_aa: CASSPDSSYNEQFF; cdr3_nt: TGTGCCAGCAGCCCCGACAGCTCCTACAATGAGCAGTTCTTC; j_call: TRBJ2-1; v_call: TRBV11-2; d_call: .; clone_size: .
cdr3_aa: CAIARDTRTEAFF; cdr3_nt: TGTGCCATCGCGAGGGACACTCGCACTGAAGCTTTCTTT; j_call: TRBJ1-1; v_call: TRBV10-3; d_call: .; clone_size: .
cdr3_aa: CASVDRGYGYTF; cdr3_nt: TGTGCCAGCGTAGACAGGGGCTATGGCTACACCTTC; j_call: TRBJ1-2; v_call: TRBV19; d_call: TRBD1; clone_size: .
cdr3_aa: CASSLRGDSTDTQYF; cdr3_nt: TGTGCCAGCAGTTTGAGGGGGGATAGCACAGATACGCAGTATTTT; j_call: TRBJ2-3; v_call: TRBV27; d_call: .; clone_size: .
cdr3_aa: CASSPDSGGYTF; cdr3_nt: TGTGCCAGCAGCCCGGACTCGGGGGGCTACACCTTC; j_call: TRBJ1-2; v_call: TRBV27; d_call: .; clone_size: .
cdr3_aa: CASRAGGPLFF; cdr3_nt: TGTGCCAGCAGGGCGGGGGGGCCGCTGTTTTTT; j_call: TRBJ2-2; v_call: TRBV5-4; d_call: TRBD2; clone_size: medium-sized
cdr3_aa: CSVDGRGREYGYTF; cdr3_nt: TGCAGCGTTGATGGTAGGGGGCGAGAGTATGGCTACACCTTC; j_call: TRBJ1-2; v_call: TRBV29-1; d_call: TRBD1; clone_size: .
cdr3_aa: CASSSGTNTYNEQFF; cdr3_nt: TGTGCCAGCAGCTCCGGGACAAATACTTACAATGAGCAGTTCTTC; j_call: TRBJ2-1; v_call: TRBV7-9; d_call: .; clone_size: .
cdr3_aa: CARSPGLGASWNTEAFF; cdr3_nt: TGTGCCAGAAGCCCCGGATTGGGGGCGAGTTGGAACACTGAAGCTTTCTTT; j_call: TRBJ1-1; v_call: TRBV5-3; d_call: .; clone_size: .